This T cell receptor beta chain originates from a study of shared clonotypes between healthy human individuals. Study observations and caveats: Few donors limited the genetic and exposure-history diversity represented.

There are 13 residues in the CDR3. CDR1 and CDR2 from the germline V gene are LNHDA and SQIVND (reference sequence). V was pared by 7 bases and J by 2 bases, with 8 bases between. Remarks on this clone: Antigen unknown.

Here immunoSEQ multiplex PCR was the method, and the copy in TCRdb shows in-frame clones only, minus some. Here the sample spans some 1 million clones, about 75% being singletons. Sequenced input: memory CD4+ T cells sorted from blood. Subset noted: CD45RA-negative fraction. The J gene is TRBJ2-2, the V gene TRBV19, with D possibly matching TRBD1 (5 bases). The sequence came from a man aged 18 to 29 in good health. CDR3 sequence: CASTQDNTGELFF. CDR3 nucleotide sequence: TGTGCCAGTACACAGGACAACACCGGGGAGCTGTTTTTT.